These 29 T cell receptor beta chains share one sample of origin, sequenced in a study of cytomegalovirus exposure and HLA in healthy donors. Both 60 Vbeta primers and 13 Jbeta primers went into the PCR. The protocol was immunoSEQ multiplex PCR, while the TCRdb copy is restricted to in-frame clones and leaves out a portion. The sample lists some 140,000 clones; roughly 70% were seen once. Sequenced input: PBMCs. Receptor source: a man between 18 and 29 years old in good health and CMV-seropositive.

This clone was seen a single time. The chain has TRBV10-3 and TRBJ2-7, with 9 nucleotides matching TRBD1. Losses at the gene ends were 4 bases for V and 4 bases for J; bases not matched to a gene: 11. The germline CDR1 and CDR2 sequences are ENHRY and SYGVKD. There are 16 residues in the CDR3. The chain's CDR3 is CAISGTSTGGAYEQYF. The CDR3 DNA sequence: TGTGCCATCAGTGGCACCTCCACAGGGGGCGCATACGAGCAGTACTTC.

This sequence joins TRBV6-5 and TRBJ2-1; tentative D call: TRBD1 (6 bases). Trimming cost V 5 bases and J 3 bases, with 11 bases left between them. CDR1 MNHEY and CDR2 SVGAGI come from the germline V gene. The CDR3 spans 14 residues. CDR3 amino acids: CASSRTEYYNEQFF. For the CDR3, the DNA is TGTGCCAGCAGTCGGACAGAGTACTACAATGAGCAGTTCTTC.

The genes are TRBV5-4 and TRBJ2-1, with D unclear. Germline V lookup: CDR1 SGHNT, CDR2 YYREEE (reference sequence). The length of the CDR3 is 12 residues. Trimming removed 1 base from V and 5 bases from J, with 4 bases in between. The CDR3 is CASSLSNNEQFF. The CDR3 bases are TGTGCCAGCAGCTTGAGCAACAATGAGCAGTTCTTC.

The V and J genes are TRBV7-9 and TRBJ2-1; the D is unclear. CDR1 is SEHNR, CDR2 FQNEAQ, per germline (reference sequence). The CDR3 totals 12 residues. With 5 bases removed from V and 8 bases from J, the gap between germline ends came to 10 bases. The CDR3 region has the DNA TGTGCCAGCAGCCACGGAGTGGATGAGCAGTTCTTC. It codes for CASSHGVDEQFF.

The CDR3 loop is CASSQGASGIDTQYF. CDR3 DNA sequence: TGCGCCAGCAGCCAAGGGGCTAGCGGGATAGATACGCAGTATTTT. V gene TRBV4-3 combines with J gene TRBJ2-3; 9 positions match TRBD2. This CDR3 comprises 15 residues. V lost 1 base and J lost 5; bases outside the gene matches: 4. The germline CDR1 and CDR2 sequences are LGHNA and YSLEER.

This sequence joins TRBV7-9 and TRBJ1-5; 8 positions match TRBD1. Trimming took 8 bases from V and 0 from J; bases not matched to a gene: 6. The CDR3 loop spans 15 amino acids. CDR1 and CDR2 from the germline V gene are SEHNR and FQNEAQ (reference sequence). The chain's CDR3 is CASGGDRGSNQPQHF. The CDR3 DNA is TGTGCCAGCGGGGGAGACAGGGGTAGCAATCAGCCCCAGCATTTT.

This clone has a single count. The J gene is TRBJ1-1, the V gene TRBV6-5; the D is unclear. Germline V CDR1 and CDR2: MNHEY, SVGAGI. This CDR3 is built from 13 residues. V dropped 5 bases and J dropped 0 bases, with 7 bases sitting between them. DNA for the CDR3: TGTGCCAGCAGTGCCCCTATGAACACTGAAGCTTTCTTT. Translated: CASSAPMNTEAFF.

This clone was seen more than once but under ten times. The chain links TRBV29-1 to TRBJ1-2; TRBD1 is a possible D gene (6 bases). The germline V and J ends were trimmed by 7 bases and 0 bases, with 9 bases remaining between them. This CDR3 is built from 12 residues. Germline-derived CDR1 and CDR2 are SQVTM and ANQGSEA. CDR3 bases: TGCAGCGGACACAGGGCTAACTATGGCTACACCTTC. It encodes CSGHRANYGYTF.

CDR3 protein: CASSFLAGESYEQYF. The CDR3 coding sequence is TGTGCCAGCAGTTTCCTAGCGGGGGAGTCCTACGAGCAGTACTTC. V is TRBV28 and J is TRBJ2-5; TRBD2 agrees at 10 bases. The DNA matches TRBJ2-7 better at its end, which makes the J call doubtful. CDR3 length equals 15 residues. Germline V gene lookup returns CDR1 MDHEN and CDR2 SYDVKM.

Only one count was recorded for this clone. V usage is TRBV5-6 and J usage is TRBJ2-3; TRBD2 agrees at 10 bases. The CDR3 has 16 residues. CDR1 is SGHDT, CDR2 YYEEEE, per germline. V trimming: 3 bases; J trimming: 1 base; junction bases outside the gene matches: 5. The CDR3 sequence is CASSYDLAGGTDTQYF. CDR3 sequence (DNA): TGTGCCAGCAGCTACGATCTAGCGGGGGGCACAGATACGCAGTATTTT.

This clone has just one count. The V call is TRBV5-1, the J call TRBJ1-2; 7 nucleotides match TRBD1. The CDR3 runs to 14 residues. CDR1 and CDR2 (germline): SGHRS, YFSETQ. Losses at the gene ends were 8 bases for V and 2 bases for J; bases not matched to a gene: 9. CDR3 DNA sequence: TGCGCCAGTGAGACAGGGACATCAAACTATGGCTACACCTTC. It is translated as CASETGTSNYGYTF.

CDR3 DNA: TGTGCCAGCAGCCCCCTGCAAAGGAGGACTGAAGCTTTCTTT. Its protein product is CASSPLQRRTEAFF. The rearrangement links TRBV6-5 to TRBJ1-1; the D is unclear. The V gene lost 6 bases and the J gene lost 5 bases, with 16 bases spanning the gap. The CDR3 spans 14 residues. Germline loops: CDR1 MNHEY, CDR2 SVGAGI.

This sequence joins TRBV19 and TRBJ2-1; TRBD2 agrees at 9 bases. The germline V gene encodes CDR1 LNHDA and CDR2 SQIVND (reference sequence). V shed 7 bases and J 9 bases; nucleotides not matched to a gene: 13. The CDR3 runs 15 residues. The CDR3 coding sequence is TGTGCCAGTATGCCTCCCTCCGGGACTAGCTTTGAGCAGTTCTTC. It specifies CASMPPSGTSFEQFF.

The rearrangement uses TRBV20-1 and TRBJ2-7; a weak D match, TRBD2 (6 bases). Germline CDR1 and CDR2: DFQATT and SNEGSKA (reference sequence). CDR3 size: 10 residues. V was pared by 6 bases and J by 8 bases, with 11 bases between. This CDR3 is CSALGTQQYF. CDR3 coding DNA: TGCAGTGCCCTGGGGACTCAGCAGTACTTC.

The genes are TRBV30 and TRBJ2-2; tentative D call: TRBD1 (6 bases). Germline V lookup: CDR1 GTSNPN, CDR2 SVGIG (reference sequence). The CDR3 contains 13 residues. V lost 7 bases and J lost 1, with 10 bases in between. CDR3 region: CALNRENTGELFF. In DNA form, the CDR3 reads TGTGCCTTGAACAGGGAGAACACCGGGGAGCTGTTTTTT. The complete variable domain, with remaining parts taken from reference TRBV30 and TRBJ2-2, reads SQTIHQWPATLVQPVGSPLSLECTVEGTSNPNLYWYRQAAGRGLQLLFYSVGIGQISSEVPQNLSASRPQDRQFILSSKKLLLSDSGFYLCALNRENTGELFFGEGSRLTVL.

V and J are TRBV19 and TRBJ2-3, with 9 bases aligning to TRBD1. The V gene's germline CDR1 is LNHDA and CDR2 SQIVND (reference sequence). Trimming removed 5 bases from V and 2 bases from J; junction bases left unmatched: 14. The CDR3 is 18 amino acids. CDR3 in amino acids: CASSLRDRDPGPTDTQYF. CDR3 coding DNA: TGTGCCAGTAGTCTCCGGGACAGGGACCCCGGTCCCACAGATACGCAGTATTTT.

In DNA form, the CDR3 reads TGTGCCAGCAGCTTAAAGGCTAGCGGGAGAGGAGAGACCCAGTACTTC. Amino acids: CASSLKASGRGETQYF. V gene TRBV7-6 combines with J gene TRBJ2-5, with 10 bases fitting TRBD2. After removal of 2 bases from V and 4 bases from J, the junction contained 7 bases not matched to a gene. The germline CDR1 and CDR2 sequences are SGHVS and FNYEAQ. The CDR3 consists of 16 residues.

V and J are TRBV18 and TRBJ2-7; perhaps TRBD1 as D (6 bases). The germline CDR1 and CDR2 sequences are KGHSH and LQKENI. This CDR3 has 13 amino acids. Deletions cut 9 bases from V and 3 bases from J, with 15 bases between. The CDR3 DNA reads as TGTGCCAGTTTACAGGGTTTCGGCTACGAGCAGTACTTC. Its translation: CASLQGFGYEQYF.

This chain uses TRBV5-1 with TRBJ1-1; possibly TRBD1 for D (6 bases). V was pared by 7 bases and J by 1 base, with 17 bases between. The length of the CDR3 is 15 residues. CDR1 and CDR2 from the germline V gene are SGHRS and YFSETQ. The CDR3 DNA sequence: TGCGCCAGCTTCCCTAGCGGGGGCCGGAACACTGAAGCTTTCTTT. Its protein is CASFPSGGRNTEAFF. Full variable domain (missing parts from reference TRBV5-1 and TRBJ1-1): KAGVTQTPRYLIKTRGQQVTLSCSPISGHRSVSWYQQTPGQGLQFLFEYFSETQRNKGNFPGRFSGRQFSNSRSEMNVSTLELGDSALYLCASFPSGGRNTEAFFGQGTRLTVV.

The chain is built from TRBV18 and TRBJ2-7; tentatively, D is TRBD2 (6 bases). From germline, CDR1 is KGHSH and CDR2 LQKENI. Between the trimmed V and J ends, which lost 4 bases and 3 bases, there was a span of 13 bases. The length of the CDR3 is 14 residues. CDR3 residues: CASSRGGDFYEQYF. Here the CDR3 DNA reads TGTGCCAGCTCACGTGGCGGGGATTTCTACGAGCAGTACTTC.

In this sample, this clone turned up a few times. This sequence joins TRBV7-9 and TRBJ2-3; D not resolved. Trimming stripped 0 bases from V and 2 bases from J, with 12 bases between. The CDR3 has 16 amino acids. In germline, CDR1 is SEHNR, CDR2 FQNEAQ (reference sequence). The chain's CDR3 is CASSLASGSLTDTQYF. DNA of the CDR3: TGTGCCAGCAGCTTAGCCTCTGGTTCACTCACAGATACGCAGTATTTT.

This chain uses TRBV11-2 with TRBJ1-6; D uncertain. The germline V gene encodes CDR1 SGHAT and CDR2 FQNNGV. The CDR3 contains 12 residues. V gave up 5 bases and J gave up 13 bases, with 12 bases separating them. The CDR3 region has the DNA TGTGCCAGCAGCCCCCGGGATAGCCCCCTCCACTTT. Protein: CASSPRDSPLHF.

The chain joins TRBV7-9 to TRBJ1-1, with D tentatively TRBD1 (5 bases). The ends were cut back, 2 bases at V and 1 base at J, with 8 bases in the middle. The CDR3 runs 14 residues. Germline CDR1 SEHNR, CDR2 FQNEAQ (reference sequence). CDR3 residues: CASSLYRQNTEAFF. In DNA form, the CDR3 reads TGTGCCAGCAGCTTATACAGGCAGAACACTGAAGCTTTCTTT.

The V call is TRBV10-3, the J call TRBJ1-2, with 8 bases aligning to TRBD1. Germline values: CDR1 ENHRY, CDR2 SYGVKD. The V segment lost 0 bases and the J segment 3 bases; nucleotides outside the gene matches: 0. The CDR3 spans 14 residues. The CDR3 DNA is TGTGCCATCAGTGAGTCGACAGGGGACTATGGCTACACCTTC. Translation gives CAISESTGDYGYTF.

The V and J genes are TRBV2 and TRBJ1-1; the D gene is possibly TRBD1 (6 bases). The CDR3 extends over 13 amino acids. V dropped 8 bases and J dropped 1 base, with 11 bases sitting between them. Germline V CDR1 and CDR2: SNHLY, FYNNEI. Written as DNA, the CDR3 is TGTGCCAGCGGGAGGGGGGGGAACACTGAAGCTTTCTTT. It translates to CASGRGGNTEAFF.

The rearrangement joins TRBV2 to TRBJ2-7, with D possibly matching TRBD2 (6 bases). The length of the CDR3 is 11 residues. Trimming shortened V by 10 bases and J by 6 bases, and 13 bases separated the two germline ends. CDR1 is SNHLY, CDR2 FYNNEI, per germline. CDR3 DNA sequence: TGTGCCACGCAGAGGGAGGCCGAGCAGTACTTC. It yields the protein CATQREAEQYF.

The chain joins TRBV27 to TRBJ1-6; D gene ambiguous. Germline V CDR1 and CDR2: MNHEY, SMNVEV (reference sequence). V lost 3 bases and J lost 7, with 13 bases in between. The CDR3 runs to 15 residues. CDR3 DNA: TGTGCCAGCAGTTTGGTATGGCTTCAAAATTCACCCCTCCACTTT. Translated: CASSLVWLQNSPLHF.

J is TRBJ2-7 and V is TRBV15, with D uncertain. Germline V gene sequence: CDR1 LNHNV, CDR2 YYDKDF (reference sequence). Trimming removed 0 bases from V and 3 bases from J, with 6 bases in between. This CDR3 has 13 amino acids. The CDR3 here is CATSRDYGYEQYF. The CDR3, as DNA: TGTGCCACCAGCAGAGATTACGGCTACGAGCAGTACTTC.

The rearrangement joins TRBV19 to TRBJ2-2; D remains unclear. The V gene lost 5 bases and the J gene lost 8 bases, with 12 bases spanning the gap. The CDR3 is 13 amino acids. The germline V gene encodes CDR1 LNHDA and CDR2 SQIVND (reference sequence). The CDR3 here is CASSESPRGELFF. The CDR3 DNA reads as TGTGCCAGTAGTGAAAGTCCCCGGGGGGAGCTGTTTTTT.